This is a list of T cell receptor beta chains from one sample in a study of T cell changes during pregnancy in multiple sclerosis. Libraries were prepared by immunoSEQ multiplex PCR; TCRdb keeps only in-frame clonotypes and omits some of them. The sample includes tens of thousands of clones, around 94% seen only once; the top ten take roughly 5%. The sequencing here drew on CD8+ T cells from peripheral blood mononuclear cells, taken before pregnancy. All receptors come from a female donor with multiple sclerosis, enrolled in a pregnancy study. CDR3s include the opening cysteine and the closing phenylalanine or tryptophan. D genes are given only for firm matches. Rows may omit the clone size; those that give it use once, few, many or a size class.

d_call clone_size j_call v_call cdr3_nt cdr3_aa
TRBD1 NA TRBJ1-1 TRBV27 TGTGCCAGCAGTTTACCTGGACAGGGGACTGAAGCTTTCTTT CASSLPGQGTEAFF
NA NA TRBJ1-4 TRBV27 TGTGCCACCAGGCCTCGCTCTAGGGGTGAAAAACTGTTTTTT CATRPRSRGEKLFF
NA NA TRBJ2-7 TRBV6-1 TGTGCCAGCGGTCAGCTGACAGCTTCCTACGAGCAGTGCTTC CASGQLTASYEQCF
TRBD2 NA TRBJ2-7 TRBV4-3 TGCGCCAGCAGCCTTGGGACTAGCGGGACTAACTACGAGCAGTACTTC CASSLGTSGTNYEQYF
TRBD1 NA TRBJ1-2 TRBV6-6 TGTGCCAGCAGTTACCCGACAGGGCATGGCTACACCTTC CASSYPTGHGYTF
NA NA TRBJ2-1 TRBV6-6 TGTGCCAGCGGGAGGTACAATGAGCAGTTCTTC CASGRYNEQFF
TRBD1 once TRBJ1-1 TRBV2 TGTGCCAGCAGGGAGGACAGGGCGTGGGTTGAAGCTTTCTTT CASREDRAWVEAFF
NA once TRBJ1-4 TRBV29-1 TGCAGCGTGACGCAGGAAGAGCTCGCAACTAATGAAAAACTGTTTTTT CSVTQEELATNEKLFF
TRBD2 NA TRBJ2-3 TRBV13 TGTGCCAGCAGCCCGCGTCCAGGGACCCAGACTAGCGGGAGAAGAGATACGCAGTATTTT CASSPRPGTQTSGRRDTQYF
NA NA TRBJ1-4 TRBV4-3 TGCGCCAGCAGCCAACAAGGGAGCGGAACTAATGAAAAACTGTTTTTT CASSQQGSGTNEKLFF
NA NA TRBJ2-2 TRBV7-3 TGTGCCAGCAGTCCTACAGGGACCACCGGGGAGCTGTTTTTT CASSPTGTTGELFF
NA NA TRBJ1-4 TRBV19 TGTGCCAGTAGTATCGAATACAGGGTTTTTAATGAAAAACTGTTTTTT CASSIEYRVFNEKLFF
TRBD1 NA TRBJ2-7 TRBV5-6 TGTGCCAGCAGCGGACCCGGGACAGGGACCTTCTACGAGCAGTACTTC CASSGPGTGTFYEQYF
NA NA TRBJ2-7 TRBV9 TGTGCCAGCAGCAGGACAGCCGTGGCGGAGCAGTACTTC CASSRTAVAEQYF
NA NA TRBJ2-3 TRBV6-5 TGTGCCAGCAGTGGACAGACTAGCACAGATACGCAGTATTTT CASSGQTSTDTQYF
TRBD1 NA TRBJ2-1 TRBV15 TGTGCCACCAGCCCAGGACAGGGGGACTACAATGAGCAGTTCTTC CATSPGQGDYNEQFF
TRBD2 NA TRBJ2-7 TRBV4-3 TGCGCCAGCAGCCACCGGACTAGCGGCTCCTACGAGCAGTACTTC CASSHRTSGSYEQYF
NA NA TRBJ2-3 TRBV6-4 TGTGCCAGCAGTAAACAGGGCACAGATACGCAGTATTTT CASSKQGTDTQYF
NA once TRBJ2-2 TRBV19 TGTGCCAGTAGTATGCGGTACACCGGGGAGCTGTTTTTT CASSMRYTGELFF
NA NA TRBJ2-7 TRBV18 TGTGCCAGCTCACCACACGGCAGGGCCTACGAGCAGTACTTC CASSPHGRAYEQYF
TRBD1 NA TRBJ2-7 TRBV5-1 TGCGCCAGCAGCTTGACCGGGACAGGGGCCGAAGAGCAGTACTTC CASSLTGTGAEEQYF
NA once TRBJ1-2 TRBV5-1 TGCGCCAGCAGCAGGACGGGAAATGGCTACACCTTC CASSRTGNGYTF